This section outlines one T cell receptor beta chain sequence together with its context. Its antigen is unknown. No per-base quality is available; no much larger clone lies one base away. The sample is drawn from a study of blood T cell repertoires in COVID-19 (dated by TCRdb to about 2020). Study-level background: Collaborator samples came from the United States, Italy and Spain and covered acute and convalescent phases of COVID-19. The material from the prospective study consisted of cDNA or gDNA derived from T cells, B-cell-depleted T cells, or PBMCs. The dataset comprised deeply sampled blood TCRbeta repertoires from subjects exposed to, actively infected with, or recovered from COVID-19. The repertoires were released in a freely available public database intended as a resource for research on the immune response to SARS-CoV-2. Samples came from the ongoing ImmuneRACE study (first 160 participants) plus 1,254 subjects from 6 global collaborators. The sample metadata nearly always contained a de-identified subject ID, COVID-19 status, age in years and sex. HLA class I and class II types, where available, came from metadata supplied by the sample provider rather than from assay-based typing. Overall study results and their limits: The quantity of clinical and demographic metadata differed by source and by participant and was supplied without curation.

The CDR3 runs 12 residues from the cysteine to the phenylalanine. Only the CDR3 part of the read is kept: 36 bases, read in frame from the first base. According to the germline V gene (reference sequence), CDR1 reads WNHNN and CDR2 reads SYGVQD. Between the V and J ends, shortened by 4 bases and 2 bases respectively, the junction contains 4 bases. Participants in the prospective study were aged about 18 to 100 years, lived in under 30 United States geographic areas, and enrolled through a virtual design. In the prospective study, cohorts were assigned on the basis of participant-reported clinical history obtained from a screening survey and a study questionnaire. Recovered participants in ImmuneRACE Cohort 3 were defined by two consecutive negative NP/OP PCR tests, clearance by a healthcare professional, or resolution of symptoms. Each participant in the prospective study had whole blood, serum and a nasopharyngeal or oropharyngeal swab collected by mobile phlebotomists. Additional blood draws and questionnaires over an approximately two-month period could optionally be provided by prospective study participants. Blood samples from the prospective study were shipped frozen or at room temperature prior to DNA extraction.

TCRbeta CDR3 regions were amplified from genomic DNA using the immunoSEQ Assay, a bias-controlled multiplex PCR. As for the authors' bioinformatics: The number of nucleated cells in each sample was estimated from the amplification of reference gene primers within the assay. To quantify the absolute abundance of each unique TCRbeta CDR3 rearrangement, sequence reads were collapsed and filtered. For each sample, productive Simpson clonality was calculated by taking the square root of Simpson's diversity index across productive rearrangements. What TCRdb holds here is the immuneACCESS table cut down to in-frame rearrangements. Part of the clones is not present; checked against another copy, under half of the missing clones reflect an unresolved V gene, and the others are unexplained. The D gene and trimming were derived from the DNA, and the V and J assignments and clone size from that table. Recorded for this sample are about 480,000 clones; approximately 88% of them occurred a single time. Approximately 1.8% of the sample belongs to the ten largest clones.

This TCR was sampled from a middle-aged woman who had recovered from COVID-19. The chain couples TRBV10-1 to TRBJ2-3; the D gene lacks a confident call. Sequenced input: PBMCs or T cells enriched from blood (not recorded which). Here is the DNA: TGCGCCAGCAGTGCCCTCACAGATACGCAGTATTTT. Its translation is CASSALTDTQYF.